This T cell receptor (beta chain) was identified in a study of beta chain features in type 1 diabetes. The authors reverse transcribed all of the isolated RNA, so sequencing captured expressed TCRB transcripts. Profiled with immunoSEQ multiplex PCR; TCRdb holds only in-frame clones, not every one. The repertoire includes hundreds of thousands of clones, roughly 13% of them detected once, and less than 0.025% sits in the top ten. This clone was observed a single time. Its antigen remains unidentified. CDR3 size: 15 residues. CDR1 is MNHEY, CDR2 SVGAGI, per germline. V was cut by 0 bases and J by 3 bases, with 12 bases left in between. Findings and limits, study-wide: Naive, central memory and Treg TCRB repertoires seemed to resemble each other more closely in patients than they did in healthy donors. Researchers report that Type 1 diabetes patients had moderately but significantly shorter TCRB CDR3s across all four CD4+ subsets.

Blood was drawn once from each donor into heparinised tubes. The draws averaged about 120 mL. Sequenced input: naive CD4+ T cells from blood. This TCR was recovered from a man aged 18 to 29 with type 1 diabetes. The rearrangement uses TRBV6-5 and TRBJ2-7; D gene uncertain. The CDR3 DNA sequence: TGTGCCAGCAGTTACTCCCAAAGGCACAACTACGAGCAGTACTTC. Encoded protein: CASSYSQRHNYEQYF.